The TCR beta chain under discussion was sequenced for a study of blood T cell repertoires in COVID-19. CDR1 MNHEY and CDR2 SVGEGT come from the germline V gene. V trimming: 5 bases; J trimming: 5 bases; junction bases outside the gene matches: 10. The CDR3 is 16 residues long. Original handling: Counts of nucleated cells, estimated from reference gene primer amplification, were obtained. The protocol was immunoSEQ multiplex PCR, while the TCRdb copy is restricted to in-frame clones and leaves out a portion. The V and J calls and clone size come from that table; D and trimming were worked out from the DNA. The profile shows some 74,000 clones, roughly nine tenths of them singletons.

Sequenced: peripheral blood. This chain joins TRBV6-2 or TRBV6-3 and TRBJ2-2; 8 bases line up with TRBD2. The origin of this receptor is a middle-aged man with COVID-19, enrolled during active disease. For the CDR3, the DNA is TGTGCCAGCAGTGGGCAAGGACTAGCCCCAACCGGGGAGCTGTTTTTT. Translated, it gives CASSGQGLAPTGELFF.